The T cell receptor (beta chain) under discussion was sequenced for a study of blood T cell repertoires in COVID-19. The V end was cut by 3 bases, the J end by 1 base, with 7 bases between. In germline, CDR1 is SGDLS, CDR2 YYNGEE. The CDR3 runs 13 residues. Method: immunoSEQ multiplex PCR; TCRdb's copy keeps in-frame clones and lacks some. The sample has roughly 35,000 clones; about 90% are singletons. The chain carries TRBV9 and TRBJ2-5, with no clear D. The sequenced material came from peripheral blood. This TCR came from a man aged 65 to 79 with acute or convalescent COVID-19. The DNA of the CDR3 is TGTGCCAGCAGCGCAGCGAGCCAAGAGACCCAGTACTTC. Protein: CASSAASQETQYF.